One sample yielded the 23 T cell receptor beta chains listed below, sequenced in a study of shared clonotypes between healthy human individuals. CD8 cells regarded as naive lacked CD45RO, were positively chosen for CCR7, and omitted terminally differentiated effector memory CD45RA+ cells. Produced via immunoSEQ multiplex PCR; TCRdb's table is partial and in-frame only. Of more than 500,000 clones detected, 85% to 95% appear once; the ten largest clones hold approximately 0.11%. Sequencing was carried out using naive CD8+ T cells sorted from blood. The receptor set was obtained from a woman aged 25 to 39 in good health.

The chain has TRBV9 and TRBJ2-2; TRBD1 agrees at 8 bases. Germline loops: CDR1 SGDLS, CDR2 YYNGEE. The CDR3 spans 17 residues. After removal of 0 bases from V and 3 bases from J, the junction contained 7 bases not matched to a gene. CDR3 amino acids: CASSVDPLTGDTGELFF. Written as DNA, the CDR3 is TGTGCCAGCAGCGTAGATCCCCTGACAGGGGACACCGGGGAGCTGTTTTTT.

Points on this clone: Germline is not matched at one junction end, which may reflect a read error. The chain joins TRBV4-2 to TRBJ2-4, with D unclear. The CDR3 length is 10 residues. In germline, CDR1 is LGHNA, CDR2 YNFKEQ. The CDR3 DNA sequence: TGTGCCAGCAGCCAAGATTGCCCGGACTTC. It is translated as CASSQDCPDF.

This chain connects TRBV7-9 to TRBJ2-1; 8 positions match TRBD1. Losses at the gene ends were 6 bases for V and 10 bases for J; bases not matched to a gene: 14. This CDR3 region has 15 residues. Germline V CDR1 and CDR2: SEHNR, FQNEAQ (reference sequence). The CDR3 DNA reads TGTGCCAGCAGAAACCGGGACAGGATAATCACGGAGCAGTTCTTC. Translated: CASRNRDRIITEQFF.

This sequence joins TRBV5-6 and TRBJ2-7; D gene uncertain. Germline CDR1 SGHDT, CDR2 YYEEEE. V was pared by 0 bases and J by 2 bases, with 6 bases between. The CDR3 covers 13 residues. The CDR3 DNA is TGTGCCAGCAGCTTGGGGGCCGCCTACGAGCAGTACTTC. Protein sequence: CASSLGAAYEQYF.

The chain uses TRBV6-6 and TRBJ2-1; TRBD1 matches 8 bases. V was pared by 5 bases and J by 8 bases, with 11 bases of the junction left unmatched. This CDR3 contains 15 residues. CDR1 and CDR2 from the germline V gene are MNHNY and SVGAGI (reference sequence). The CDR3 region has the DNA TGTGCCAGCAGTAGTAGGGACAGGTTCGTGGATGAGCAGTTCTTC. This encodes CASSSRDRFVDEQFF.

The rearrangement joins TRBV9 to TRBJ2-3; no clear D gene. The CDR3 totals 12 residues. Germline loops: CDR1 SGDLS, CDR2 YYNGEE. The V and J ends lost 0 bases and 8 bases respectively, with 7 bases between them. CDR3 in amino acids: CASSVDDGTQYF. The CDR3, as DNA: TGTGCCAGCAGCGTAGATGACGGTACGCAGTATTTT. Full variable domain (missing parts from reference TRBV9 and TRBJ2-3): DSGVTQTPKHLITATGQRVTLRCSPRSGDLSVYWYQQSLDQGLQFLIQYYNGEERAKGNILERFSAQQFPDLHSELNLSSLELGDSALYFCASSVDDGTQYFGPGTRLTVL.

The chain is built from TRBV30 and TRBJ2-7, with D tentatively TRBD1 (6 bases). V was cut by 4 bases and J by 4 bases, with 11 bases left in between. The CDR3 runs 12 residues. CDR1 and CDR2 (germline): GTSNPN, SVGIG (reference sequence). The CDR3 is CAWNQGSYEQYF. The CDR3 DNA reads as TGTGCCTGGAATCAGGGGTCATACGAGCAGTACTTC.

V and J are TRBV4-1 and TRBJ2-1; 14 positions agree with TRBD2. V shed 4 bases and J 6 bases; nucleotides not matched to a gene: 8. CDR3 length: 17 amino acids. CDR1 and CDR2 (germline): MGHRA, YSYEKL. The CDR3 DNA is TGCGCCAGCAGCCTAGACCCGGGACTAGCGGGAGTCAATGAGCAGTTCTTC. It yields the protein CASSLDPGLAGVNEQFF.

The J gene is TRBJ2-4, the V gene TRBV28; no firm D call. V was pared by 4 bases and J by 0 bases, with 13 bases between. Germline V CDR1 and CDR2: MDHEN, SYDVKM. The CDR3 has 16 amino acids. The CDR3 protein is CASSSQTELAKNIQYF. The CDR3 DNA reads TGTGCCAGCAGTTCTCAGACGGAGCTAGCCAAAAACATTCAGTACTTC.

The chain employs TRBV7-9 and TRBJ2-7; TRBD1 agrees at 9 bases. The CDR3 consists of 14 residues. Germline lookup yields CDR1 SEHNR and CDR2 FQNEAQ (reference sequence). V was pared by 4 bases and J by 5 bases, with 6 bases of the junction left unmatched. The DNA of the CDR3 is TGTGCCAGCAGCTCAGGGACAGGGCGGGACGAGCAGTACTTC. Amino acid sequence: CASSSGTGRDEQYF.

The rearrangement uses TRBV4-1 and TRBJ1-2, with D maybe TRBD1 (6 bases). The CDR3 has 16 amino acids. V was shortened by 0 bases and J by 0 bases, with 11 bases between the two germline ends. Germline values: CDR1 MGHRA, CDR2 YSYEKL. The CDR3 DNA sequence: TGCGCCAGCAGCCAAGATCCGGGGGGCACTAACTATGGCTACACCTTC. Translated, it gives CASSQDPGGTNYGYTF.

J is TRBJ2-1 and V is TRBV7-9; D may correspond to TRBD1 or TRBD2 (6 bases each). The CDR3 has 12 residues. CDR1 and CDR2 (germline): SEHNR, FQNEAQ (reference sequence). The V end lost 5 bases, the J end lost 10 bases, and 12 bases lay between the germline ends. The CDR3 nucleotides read TGTGCCAGCAGCGTCGGGGGCGGGGAGCAGTTCTTC. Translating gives CASSVGGGEQFF.

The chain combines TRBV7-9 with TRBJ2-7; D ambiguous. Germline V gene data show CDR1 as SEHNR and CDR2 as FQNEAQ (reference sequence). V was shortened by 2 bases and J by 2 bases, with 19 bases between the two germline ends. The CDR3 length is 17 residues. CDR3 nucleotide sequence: TGTGCCAGCAGCTTATCCCCGAAAATGTCAGCCGCCTACGAGCAGTACTTC. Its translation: CASSLSPKMSAAYEQYF.

The CDR3 DNA sequence: TGTGCCAGCAGTTACCTGGCCGGGGAGCTGTTTTTT. Translation gives CASSYLAGELFF. The chain employs TRBV27 and TRBJ2-2; D is undetermined. The length of the CDR3 is 12 residues. The V gene lost 4 bases and the J gene lost 6 bases, with 6 bases spanning the gap. Germline V gives CDR1 MNHEY, CDR2 SMNVEV (reference sequence).

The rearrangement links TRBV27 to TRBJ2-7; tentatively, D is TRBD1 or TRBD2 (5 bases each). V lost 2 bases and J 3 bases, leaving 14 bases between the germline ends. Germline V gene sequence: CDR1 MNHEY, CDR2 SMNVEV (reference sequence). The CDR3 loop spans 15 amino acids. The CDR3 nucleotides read TGTGCCAGCAGTTTAAGGGACGGATTGGGCTACGAGCAGTACTTC. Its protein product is CASSLRDGLGYEQYF.

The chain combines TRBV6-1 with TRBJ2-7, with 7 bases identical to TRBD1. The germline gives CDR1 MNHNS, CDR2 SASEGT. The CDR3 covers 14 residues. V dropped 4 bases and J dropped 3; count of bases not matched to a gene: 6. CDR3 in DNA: TGTGCCAGCAGTGGGAGACAGGGATACTACGAGCAGTACTTC. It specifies CASSGRQGYYEQYF.

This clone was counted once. The CDR3 protein is CASNGQGTEKLFF. CDR3 DNA: TGTGCCAGCAATGGCCAGGGGACTGAAAAACTGTTTTTT. The chain links TRBV9 to TRBJ1-4, with D possibly being TRBD1 (6 bases). Trimming removed 6 bases at V and 7 bases at J, with 13 bases between. Per germline, CDR1 SGDLS and CDR2 YYNGEE. The CDR3 has 13 amino acids.

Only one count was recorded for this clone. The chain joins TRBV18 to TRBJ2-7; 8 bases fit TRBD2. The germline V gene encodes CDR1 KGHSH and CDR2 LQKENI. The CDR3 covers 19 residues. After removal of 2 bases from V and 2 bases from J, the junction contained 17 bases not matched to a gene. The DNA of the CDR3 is TGTGCCAGCTCACCAATTAATTCTCAGCGGGGGAAAGTCCCCTACGAGCAGTACTTC. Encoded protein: CASSPINSQRGKVPYEQYF.

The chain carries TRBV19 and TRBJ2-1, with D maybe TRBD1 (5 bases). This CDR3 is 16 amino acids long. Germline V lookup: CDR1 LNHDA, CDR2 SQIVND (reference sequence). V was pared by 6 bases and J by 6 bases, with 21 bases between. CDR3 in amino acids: CASRDTVASIGNEQFF. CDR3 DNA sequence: TGTGCCAGTAGGGACACGGTGGCATCTATAGGCAATGAGCAGTTCTTC.

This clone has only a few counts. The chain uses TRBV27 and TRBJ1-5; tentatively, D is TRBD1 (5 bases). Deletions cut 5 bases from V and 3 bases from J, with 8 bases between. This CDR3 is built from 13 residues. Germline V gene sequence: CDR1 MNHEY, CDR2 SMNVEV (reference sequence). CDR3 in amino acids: CASSPGFNQPQHF. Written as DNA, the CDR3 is TGTGCCAGCAGTCCAGGGTTCAATCAGCCCCAGCATTTT.

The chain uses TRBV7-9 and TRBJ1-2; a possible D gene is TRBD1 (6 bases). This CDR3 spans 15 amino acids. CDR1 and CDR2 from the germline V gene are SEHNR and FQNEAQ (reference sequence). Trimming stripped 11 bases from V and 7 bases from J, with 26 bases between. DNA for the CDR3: TGTGCCGTACACCCGACAGGCCGCCCTTCGCTTGGCTACACCTTC. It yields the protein CAVHPTGRPSLGYTF.

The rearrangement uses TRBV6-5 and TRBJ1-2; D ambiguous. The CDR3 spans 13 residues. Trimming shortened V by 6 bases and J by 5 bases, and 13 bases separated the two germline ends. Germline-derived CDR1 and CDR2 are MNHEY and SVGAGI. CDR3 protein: CASSQTSWYGYTF. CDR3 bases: TGTGCCAGCAGCCAAACAAGTTGGTATGGCTACACCTTC.

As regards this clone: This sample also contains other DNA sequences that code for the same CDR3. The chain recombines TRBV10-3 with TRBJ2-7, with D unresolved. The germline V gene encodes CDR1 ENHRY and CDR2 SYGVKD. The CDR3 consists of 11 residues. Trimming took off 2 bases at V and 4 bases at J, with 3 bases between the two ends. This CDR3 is CAISEGYEQYF. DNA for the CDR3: TGTGCCATCAGTGAGGGATACGAGCAGTACTTC.